One and the same sample provided the 14 T cell receptor beta chains below, sequenced in a study of blood T cell repertoires in COVID-19. The data were produced by immunoSEQ multiplex PCR, yet TCRdb's version contains in-frame clones alone and is incomplete. The table includes 300,000 or so clones, nearly 90% detected once. The sample consisted of PBMCs or T cells enriched from blood (not recorded which). These receptors were collected from a woman in her twenties or thirties who had recovered from COVID-19.

J is TRBJ1-6 and V is TRBV19, with D possibly being TRBD1 (5 bases). The V end was cut by 3 bases, the J end by 5 bases, with 14 bases between. This CDR3 comprises 16 residues. From germline, CDR1 is LNHDA and CDR2 SQIVND (reference sequence). Here the CDR3 reads CASSIGRRADNSPLHF. The CDR3 bases are TGTGCCAGTAGTATTGGACGCAGGGCCGATAATTCACCCCTCCACTTT.

CDR3 region: CASSLGGSGANVLTF. In nucleotides, the CDR3 is TGTGCCAGCAGCTTGGGGGGCTCTGGGGCCAACGTCCTGACTTTC. This sequence joins TRBV7-3 and TRBJ2-6; a weak D match, TRBD2 (6 bases). Trimming removed 3 bases at V and 0 bases at J, with 6 bases between. The CDR3 is made up of 15 amino acids. Germline values: CDR1 SGHTA, CDR2 FQGTGA.

The chain joins TRBV5-1 to TRBJ1-1; D gene ambiguous. V lost 7 bases to trimming and J lost 5 bases, with 33 bases between them. CDR3 length equals 19 residues. In germline, CDR1 is SGHRS, CDR2 YFSETQ. This chain's CDR3 is CASRLEGSSMGARRTEAFF. In DNA, the CDR3 is TGCGCCAGCCGACTGGAGGGATCTTCCATGGGAGCTAGACGGACTGAAGCTTTCTTT.

This chain links TRBV29-1 with TRBJ1-2, with a weak D call TRBD1 (5 bases). CDR3 length: 13 amino acids. The germline gives CDR1 SQVTM, CDR2 ANQGSEA. Trimming removed 4 bases from V and 2 bases from J, with 11 bases in between. Written as DNA, the CDR3 is TGCAGCGTTGTTCACAGGTCAAACTATGGCTACACCTTC. It translates to CSVVHRSNYGYTF. The variable domain in full, with the rest retrieved from reference TRBV29-1 and TRBJ1-2, is SAVISQKPSRDICQRGTSLTIQCQVDSQVTMMFWYRQQPGQSLTLIATANQGSEATYESGFVIDKFPISRPNLTFSTLTVSNMSPEDSSIYLCSVVHRSNYGYTFGSGTRLTVV.

This chain joins TRBV6-5 and TRBJ2-3, with 7 bases that match TRBD1. The trim removed 8 bases at V and 2 bases at J, leaving 4 bases unmatched. CDR1 and CDR2 from the germline V gene are MNHEY and SVGAGI. The CDR3 is 13 residues long. As DNA, the CDR3 is TGTGCCAGCCGGGACAGAATCACAGATACGCAGTATTTT. As protein: CASRDRITDTQYF.

The V call is TRBV6-5, the J call TRBJ1-5; D ambiguous. The V gene lost 6 bases and the J gene lost 7 bases, with 10 bases spanning the gap. This CDR3 is 12 amino acids long. Germline CDR1 is MNHEY and CDR2 is SVGAGI. CDR3 DNA: TGTGCCAGCAGACTCCGGGGACAGCCCCAGCATTTT. Protein: CASRLRGQPQHF.

The rearrangement joins TRBV12-5 to TRBJ1-1; weak D call: TRBD1 (5 bases). In germline, CDR1 is LGHNT, CDR2 FRNRAP. Trimming left V 6 bases short and J 4 bases short, with 9 bases between. The CDR3 runs 12 residues. CDR3 protein: CASGTVATEAFF. CDR3 in DNA: TGTGCTAGTGGGACAGTCGCCACTGAAGCTTTCTTT.

The chain joins TRBV2 to TRBJ1-1; no clear D. Germline CDR1 and CDR2: SNHLY and FYNNEI. This CDR3 contains 13 residues. V was trimmed by 8 bases and J by 0 bases, leaving 10 bases between them. CDR3: CASRPTVNTEAFF. The CDR3 bases are TGTGCCAGCCGGCCCACAGTGAACACTGAAGCTTTCTTT.

The CDR3 loop reads CASSQDMWTGPYEQYF. In DNA form, the CDR3 reads TGCGCCAGCAGCCAAGATATGTGGACAGGGCCTTACGAGCAGTACTTC. This chain connects TRBV4-3 to TRBJ2-7; TRBD1 agrees at 8 bases. V was pared by 0 bases and J by 4 bases, with 8 bases of the junction left unmatched. CDR3 length: 16 residues. CDR1 is LGHNA and CDR2 is YSLEER in the germline V gene.

This clone appeared many times. The rearrangement uses TRBV6-1 and TRBJ2-3; D perhaps matches TRBD1 (5 bases). CDR1 MNHNS and CDR2 SASEGT come from the germline V gene. Trimming pared 3 bases from V and 2 bases from J, leaving 12 bases between. This CDR3 is 15 amino acids long. Written as DNA, the CDR3 is TGTGCCAGCAGTGACAGGGTCGGAGACACAGATACGCAGTATTTT. Its translation: CASSDRVGDTDTQYF.

The chain combines TRBV4-1 with TRBJ2-2; 14 nucleotides align to TRBD2. Trimming removed 8 bases from V and 3 bases from J; junction bases left unmatched: 2. The CDR3 runs 15 residues. The V gene's germline CDR1 is MGHRA and CDR2 YSYEKL. This chain's CDR3 is CASGTSGGDTGELFF. The CDR3 DNA reads as TGCGCCAGCGGGACTAGCGGGGGTGACACCGGGGAGCTGTTTTTT.

V gene TRBV5-4 combines with J gene TRBJ1-4, with 7 bases aligning to TRBD1. Germline V gene sequence: CDR1 SGHNT, CDR2 YYREEE (reference sequence). The V segment lost 0 bases and the J segment 4 bases; nucleotides outside the gene matches: 9. This CDR3 has 17 residues. The CDR3 sequence: CASSLGIPGQSNEKLFF. CDR3 nucleotide sequence: TGTGCCAGCAGCTTGGGAATTCCGGGACAGAGTAATGAAAAACTGTTTTTT.

The V and J genes are TRBV18 and TRBJ1-3; 7 nucleotides line up with TRBD1. Germline V gives CDR1 KGHSH, CDR2 LQKENI. Trimming cost V 3 bases and J 0 bases; bases outside gene matches: 8. CDR3 length equals 17 residues. CDR3 amino acids: CASSPTPGQPSGNTIYF. Written as DNA, the CDR3 is TGTGCCAGCTCACCGACTCCGGGACAGCCCTCTGGAAACACCATATATTTT. Drawing the rest from reference TRBV18 and TRBJ1-3, the complete variable domain is NAGVMQNPRHLVRRRGQEARLRCSPMKGHSHVYWYRQLPEEGLKFMVYLQKENIIDESGMPKERFSAEFPKEGPSILRIQQVVRGDSAAYFCASSPTPGQPSGNTIYFGEGSWLTVV.

The V and J genes are TRBV9 and TRBJ1-2; D perhaps matches TRBD1 (5 bases). Trimming shortened V by 4 bases and J by 8 bases, and 18 bases separated the two germline ends. CDR3 length: 14 amino acids. The V gene's germline CDR1 is SGDLS and CDR2 YYNGEE. The CDR3 protein is CASSSRGGVHGYTF. The CDR3 DNA sequence: TGTGCCAGCAGCTCCCGGGGGGGGGTACACGGCTACACCTTC.